Presented here are 4 T cell receptor beta chains from one specimen sequenced in a study of cytomegalovirus exposure and HLA in healthy donors. The data were produced by immunoSEQ multiplex PCR, yet TCRdb's version contains in-frame clones alone and is incomplete. The sample shows some 100,000 clones, about nine tenths of them seen only once. Source material: PBMCs. The receptors derive from a man aged 18 to 29 in good health and CMV-seropositive.

CDR3 protein: CASSPSGGTYYEQYF. The DNA for the CDR3 is TGTGCCAGCAGCCCTAGCGGGGGGACCTACTACGAGCAGTACTTC. The V gene is TRBV7-2, the J gene TRBJ2-7, with TRBD2 matching 11 bases. This CDR3 comprises 15 residues. V gave up 5 bases and J gave up 3 bases; unmatched junction bases: 6. Germline values: CDR1 SGHTA, CDR2 FQGNSA.

V gene TRBV7-9 combines with J gene TRBJ2-2; D gene uncertain. Trimming left V 2 bases short and J 4 bases short, with 14 bases between. CDR1 and CDR2 from the germline V gene are SEHNR and FQNEAQ (reference sequence). The length of the CDR3 is 16 residues. DNA of the CDR3: TGTGCCAGCAGCTTATTGGGCCAGACATCCACCGGGGAGCTGTTTTTT. Protein product: CASSLLGQTSTGELFF.

The chain combines TRBV9 with TRBJ1-4; TRBD1 matches at 12 bases. The V segment lost 3 bases and the J segment 8 bases; nucleotides outside the gene matches: 11. Germline CDR1 is SGDLS and CDR2 is YYNGEE. This CDR3 region has 17 residues. This CDR3 is CASSAHGTGGAGEKLFF. The DNA for the CDR3 is TGTGCCAGCAGCGCACACGGGACAGGGGGCGCGGGGGAAAAACTGTTTTTT. Full variable domain (remainder filled in from reference TRBV9 and TRBJ1-4): DSGVTQTPKHLITATGQRVTLRCSPRSGDLSVYWYQQSLDQGLQFLIQYYNGEERAKGNILERFSAQQFPDLHSELNLSSLELGDSALYFCASSAHGTGGAGEKLFFGSGTQLSVL.

DNA of the CDR3: TGTGCCAGCATGGGAGGGACATCGCCCTCCTATGGCTACACCTTC. Translating gives CASMGGTSPSYGYTF. The genes are TRBV6-5 and TRBJ1-2; TRBD1 might be the D (6 bases). The CDR3 extends over 15 amino acids. V was pared by 7 bases and J by 4 bases, with 19 bases between. CDR1 MNHEY and CDR2 SVGAGI come from the germline V gene.